This T cell receptor (beta chain) is from a study of T cell responses to AZD1222 COVID-19 vaccine. Study results and limitations: Regions left unmutated in variants are reportedly the target of nearly half of spike-specific TCRs. Possibly, clonal diversity was underestimated; donors were largely white British and included more females. Repertoire sampling occurred only after the peak T cell response. An increase in Spike-specific TCR breadth and depth was observed after two AZD1222 doses.

This clone was seen only once. Its antigen remains unknown. Sequence at one end of the junction differs from germline and may be a read error. The CDR3 totals 15 residues. Germline assignment: CDR1 LNHNV and CDR2 YYDKDF (reference sequence). The repertoire was sequenced with immunoSEQ multiplex PCR; TCRdb's copy has only in-frame clones and lacks some. The sample consists of 65,000 to 70,000 clones, 83% of them appearing once. The sample here was peripheral blood, taken 28 days after the second AZD1222 dose. The chain has TRBV15 and TRBJ1-1, with unresolved D. The source of this sequence is an adult who received the AZD1222 COVID-19 vaccine. Written as DNA, the CDR3 is TGTGCCACCAGCAGAGATCTGCAGGTGAATACTGAAGCTTTCTTT. This encodes CATSRDLQVNTEAFF.